This T cell receptor beta chain was observed in a study of blood T cells in healthy people across ages. There were healthy Caucasian individuals from Russia, aged roughly 6 to 90, serving as donors. This clonotype was counted many times. Primed by a sample-barcoded 5' primer and a J-beta primer mix, a second PCR proceeded for roughly 6 to 12 cycles. TCRdb recomputed calls from the 5' RACE reads with MiXCR, one row per CDR3 protein. The sample has more than 500,000 distinct CDR3 sequences; 27% are singletons. This CDR3 is 14 amino acids long. V lost 7 bases, J lost 5 bases, and 17 bases lay in between.

The sequence was collected from a woman aged 70-85 years in good health. Source material: blood. The chain couples TRBV12-3 or TRBV12-4 to TRBJ2-5; perhaps TRBD2 as D (6 bases). The CDR3 is CASNLQVAGETQYF. The CDR3 coding sequence is TGTGCCAGCAACTTACAGGTGGCGGGGGAGACCCAGTACTTC.